The 6 T cell receptor beta chains below come from one sample, sequenced in a study of shared clonotypes between healthy human individuals. Data came from immunoSEQ multiplex PCR; TCRdb stores just in-frame clones and leaves some out. The profile shows over 2,000,000 clones, just over 90% of them singletons. Naive CD8 cells lacked CD45RO and underwent positive selection for CCR7, leaving out terminally differentiated effector memory CD45RA+ cells. The sequenced sample consisted of naive CD8+ T cells from PBMCs. These TCRs come from a man younger than 30 in good health. Some clones in this sample may be carry-over from other donors' samples.

This chain links TRBV28 with TRBJ2-5; TRBD1 agrees at 7 bases. Germline loops: CDR1 MDHEN, CDR2 SYDVKM. J was trimmed by 2 bases and V by 3 bases; bases with no gene match: 6. CDR3 length equals 15 residues. CDR3: CASSFDRVKQETQYF. The CDR3 DNA reads as TGTGCCAGCAGTTTTGACAGGGTGAAGCAAGAGACCCAGTACTTC.

Turning to this clone: At one of its ends the junction is not consistent with the germline gene, which may arise from a read error. The V call is TRBV5-1, the J call TRBJ1-3; D is undetermined. The CDR3 extends over 15 amino acids. Germline V gene sequence: CDR1 SGHRS, CDR2 YFSETQ. CDR3 protein: CASGLRNFSGNTIYF. CDR3 nucleotides: TGCGCCAGCGGCTTGCGTAATTTCTCTGGAAACACCATATATTTT.

The CDR3 spells CASSYSDEKLFF. CDR3 sequence (DNA): TGTGCCAGCAGTTATAGTGATGAAAAACTGTTTTTT. J is TRBJ1-4 and V is TRBV6-6; no firm D call. Trimming took off 3 bases at V and 6 bases at J, with 5 bases between the two ends. Germline V gene lookup returns CDR1 MNHNY and CDR2 SVGAGI (reference sequence). The CDR3 consists of 12 residues.

The chain uses TRBV9 and TRBJ2-1; maybe TRBD2 (6 bases). V gave up 0 bases and J gave up 2 bases, with 15 bases separating them. The CDR3 is 17 residues long. Germline V gene sequence: CDR1 SGDLS, CDR2 YYNGEE. The CDR3 region has the DNA TGTGCCAGCAGCGTAGTCCCCAGGAGGGAGACCTACAATGAGCAGTTCTTC. Encoded protein: CASSVVPRRETYNEQFF.

This sequence joins TRBV4-1 and TRBJ1-5; D not certain. There are 15 residues in the CDR3. V lost 1 base and J 7 bases, leaving 14 bases between the germline ends. Germline lookup yields CDR1 MGHRA and CDR2 YSYEKL. This CDR3 is CASSQALNIGQPQHF. In DNA form, the CDR3 reads TGCGCCAGCAGCCAAGCTCTAAACATTGGCCAGCCCCAGCATTTT.

CDR3 loop: CASSSDRPYNEQFF. In DNA, the CDR3 is TGTGCCAGCAGTTCAGACAGGCCCTACAATGAGCAGTTCTTC. The gene calls are TRBV27 and TRBJ2-1, with D possibly matching TRBD1 (6 bases). The V end was cut by 4 bases, the J end by 2 bases, with 9 bases between. Looked up from germline, CDR1 is MNHEY and CDR2 is SMNVEV (reference sequence). CDR3 length equals 14 residues.